A selection of T cell receptor beta chains follows, all from one sample in a study of T cell responses to AZD1222 COVID-19 vaccine. TCRdb's table, derived via immunoSEQ multiplex PCR, lists solely in-frame clones and lacks some. The sample records about 110,000 clones, 87% being singletons. The source was peripheral blood, collected on day 0 of AZD1222 vaccination. The source of these receptors is an adult in good health. CDR3s include the opening cysteine and the closing phenylalanine or tryptophan. The D gene is left open where the match is weak.

j_call | d_call | v_call | cdr3_length | cdr3_aa
TRBJ2-7 | . | TRBV6-5 | 15 | CASSTPWTGRDEQYF
TRBJ1-1 | TRBD1 | TRBV18 | 14 | CASSGTGGRTEAFF
TRBJ2-5 | . | TRBV7-9 | 17 | CASSPTLGQAGQETQYF
TRBJ2-3 | . | TRBV28 | 17 | CASSPQPGLGGTDTQYF
TRBJ1-1 | . | TRBV28 | 15 | CASSSHGTENTEAFF
TRBJ1-1 | TRBD1 | TRBV7-2 | 17 | CASSLRWMGQGYTEAFF
TRBJ1-4 | . | TRBV19 | 16 | CASSLTSLSIGEKLFF
TRBJ1-2 | TRBD1 | TRBV7-2 | 15 | CASRSGGGTGRGYTF
TRBJ2-5 | TRBD2 | TRBV11-1 | 15 | CASSSIAGVQETQYF
TRBJ1-3 | . | TRBV5-4 | 14 | CASSLAGVVNTIYF
TRBJ2-1 | TRBD2 | TRBV9 | 17 | CASSVVKSSGRYNEQFF
TRBJ1-2 | . | TRBV4-1 | 13 | CASSPSPGEGYTF
TRBJ2-3 | . | TRBV5-1 | 15 | CASVKGSGSTDTQYF
TRBJ1-1 | TRBD1 | TRBV5-1 | 17 | CASSPQTGGSMNTEAFF
TRBJ2-5 | . | TRBV29-1 | 13 | CSVEGTPPKTQYF
TRBJ1-2 | TRBD1 | TRBV2 | 12 | CASTDRGYGYTF
TRBJ1-5 | . | TRBV19 | 17 | CASTSALLKGGNQPQHF
TRBJ2-4 | . | TRBV15 | 14 | CATSRHEAKNIQYF
TRBJ2-3 | . | TRBV24-1 | 13 | CASSGVGTDTQYF
TRBJ2-7 | . | TRBV29-1 | 13 | CSVEDPKNYQQYF
TRBJ2-2 | TRBD2 | TRBV13 | 15 | CASRAGGPETGELFF
TRBJ2-3 | . | TRBV2 | 12 | CASSALADTQYF
TRBJ1-6 | . | TRBV6-1 | 16 | CASSEALGRTNSPLHF
TRBJ1-3 | . | TRBV30 | 13 | CASGAGTGNTIYF
TRBJ2-5 | TRBD1 | TRBV27 | 15 | CASSMRGLFQETQYF
TRBJ1-6 | . | TRBV9 | 16 | CASSVELSSYNSPLHF
TRBJ1-1 | . | TRBV7-8 | 15 | CASSLVQASATEAFF
TRBJ2-7 | . | TRBV4-2 | 15 | CASSQDRANSYEQYF
TRBJ2-3 | . | TRBV7-2 | 15 | CASSLAPPPEGTQYF
TRBJ1-6 | TRBD1 | TRBV27 | 18 | CASSLSFRQGGLNSPLHF
TRBJ1-1 | . | TRBV9 | 14 | CASSVAGQNTEAFF
TRBJ1-2 | . | TRBV4-2 | 14 | CASSLYRANYGYTF
TRBJ2-7 | TRBD2 | TRBV3-1/TRBV3-2 | 14 | CASSGTSGSYEQYF
TRBJ2-7 | . | TRBV28 | 14 | CASVKDRSSYEQYF
TRBJ1-2 | TRBD1 | TRBV7-2 | 14 | CASSEETGIKDYTF
TRBJ2-7 | . | TRBV3-1/TRBV3-2 | 14 | CASSQGVRGYEQYF
TRBJ1-2 | . | TRBV18 | 15 | CASSPGQAPNYGYTF
TRBJ1-6 | TRBD1 | TRBV5-6 | 15 | CASSLSRQGSRSLHF
TRBJ1-1 | TRBD1 | TRBV14 | 21 | CASSQDLVRQGGKRMNTEAFF
TRBJ2-1 | TRBD2 | TRBV11-3 | 13 | CASSPTSDNEQFF
TRBJ2-1 | TRBD2 | TRBV19 | 15 | CASSIGGGPGNEQFF
TRBJ1-2 | . | TRBV19 | 14 | CASSPRQAFYGYTF
TRBJ2-2 | TRBD2 | TRBV3-1/TRBV3-2 | 18 | CASSQENLAGGGTGELFF
TRBJ2-2 | . | TRBV7-8 | 15 | CASSPGVAVTGELFF
TRBJ2-1 | . | TRBV7-6 | 15 | CASRDPRQRSSEQFF
TRBJ2-7 | . | TRBV12-2 | 18 | CASRNWTSGRRSTYEQYF
TRBJ1-2 | . | TRBV7-9 | 16 | CASSLELANSWDGYTF
TRBJ2-7 | . | TRBV21-1 | 18 | CASSAYLGQAPSSYEQYF
TRBJ2-7 | TRBD1 | TRBV29-1 | 15 | CSVERRDRGKYEQYF
TRBJ2-2 | TRBD2 | TRBV7-8 | 16 | CASSSRTSSPTGELFF
TRBJ1-2 | TRBD1 | TRBV4-1 | 16 | CASSQPLGQTNYGYTF
TRBJ2-4 | . | TRBV28 | 14 | CASYLTAAKNIQYF
TRBJ1-4 | TRBD1 | TRBV28 | 15 | CASSYPGTGGEKLFF
TRBJ2-4 | TRBD1 | TRBV5-4 | 13 | CASMAQGVDIQYF
TRBJ1-1 | . | TRBV19 | 14 | CASSIALMNTEAFF
TRBJ1-1 | . | TRBV19 | 13 | CASSPPGGRRAFF
TRBJ1-6 | . | TRBV2 | 14 | CASNGPQINSPLHF
TRBJ1-1 | . | TRBV29-1 | 14 | CSARGLNMNTEAFF
TRBJ2-5 | TRBD1 | TRBV28 | 17 | CASTHEWGDRGLGTQYF
TRBJ1-1 | . | TRBV5-1 | 14 | CASSGGQSGTEAFF